Listed here is a single T cell receptor (beta chain). With 8 bases clipped from V and 7 bases from J, the junction kept 5 bases outside the gene matches. The CDR3 length is 13 residues. This sample was included in a study of blood T cell repertoires in COVID-19. In the study's own analysis: Using reference gene primer amplification, nucleated cell counts were estimated. The data were produced by immunoSEQ multiplex PCR, yet TCRdb's version contains in-frame clones alone and is incomplete. That table supplies the V and J calls and clone size; D and trimming were determined from the DNA. The data hold 60,000 to 85,000 clones, with 75% to 90% observed a single time.

V usage is TRBV12-3 or TRBV12-4 and J usage is TRBJ1-6; 7 bases align to TRBD1. The sequence was obtained from a man between 65 and 85 years old who had recovered from COVID-19. Sequenced sample: peripheral blood. CDR3 sequence: CASLQGGNSPLHF. The CDR3 nucleotides are TGTGCCAGCCTACAAGGGGGCAATTCACCCCTCCACTTT.